The rows below give T cell receptor beta chains drawn from one sample of a study of cytomegalovirus exposure and HLA in healthy donors. TCRdb's copy holds only in-frame clones and misses some; the assay was immunoSEQ multiplex PCR. Its listing shows tens of thousands of clones. The sequencing input was PBMCs. Source of these receptors: a female donor in good health and CMV-seropositive. Both conserved end residues are part of each CDR3. The D gene is left open where the match is weak.

V gene: TRBV29-1; J gene: TRBJ1-3; D gene: TRBD1; CDR3 protein: CSVDQTGTGSGNTIYF; CDR3 DNA: TGCAGCGTTGACCAGACAGGGACGGGCTCTGGAAACACCATATATTTT
V gene: TRBV7-9; J gene: TRBJ2-3; D gene: TRBD2; CDR3 protein: CASSLVVGLATDTQYF; CDR3 DNA: TGTGCCAGCAGCTTAGTTGTGGGACTAGCAACAGATACGCAGTATTTT
V gene: TRBV9; J gene: TRBJ2-1; D gene: NA; CDR3 protein: CASSVYSSNEQFF; CDR3 DNA: TGTGCCAGCAGCGTATATTCGTCCAATGAGCAGTTCTTC
V gene: TRBV30; J gene: TRBJ1-5; D gene: NA; CDR3 protein: CAGSVLSSTDQPQHF; CDR3 DNA: TGTGCCGGGAGTGTACTCTCCTCCACCGATCAGCCCCAGCATTTT
V gene: TRBV6-1; J gene: TRBJ2-3; D gene: NA; CDR3 protein: CASSAASRSSTDTQYF; CDR3 DNA: TGTGCCAGCAGTGCCGCGTCTAGGTCTAGCACAGATACGCAGTATTTT
V gene: TRBV7-6; J gene: TRBJ2-3; D gene: NA; CDR3 protein: CASTISGTSSTDTQYF; CDR3 DNA: TGTGCCAGCACCATATCCGGGACTTCTAGCACAGATACGCAGTATTTT
V gene: TRBV6-4; J gene: TRBJ2-1; D gene: NA; CDR3 protein: CASSDSESSDNEQFF; CDR3 DNA: TGTGCCAGCAGTGACTCTGAGAGCTCCGACAATGAGCAGTTCTTC
V gene: TRBV15; J gene: TRBJ2-5; D gene: TRBD1; CDR3 protein: CATSGRQGALGETQYF; CDR3 DNA: TGTGCCACCAGCGGTCGACAGGGGGCGCTGGGGGAGACCCAGTACTTC
V gene: TRBV7-2; J gene: TRBJ2-1; D gene: TRBD2; CDR3 protein: CASGEPTRGELFF; CDR3 DNA: TGTGCCAGCGGTGAACCCACGCGGGGGGAGTTGTTCTTC
V gene: TRBV7-7; J gene: TRBJ2-3; D gene: TRBD2; CDR3 protein: CASSQTGGDTDTQYF; CDR3 DNA: TGTGCTAGCAGCCAAACCGGGGGGGACACAGATACGCAGTATTTT
V gene: TRBV28; J gene: TRBJ1-1; D gene: TRBD1; CDR3 protein: CASSPDRGRAFF; CDR3 DNA: TGTGCCAGCAGTCCCGACAGGGGGCGGGCTTTCTTT
V gene: TRBV28; J gene: TRBJ2-2; D gene: TRBD2; CDR3 protein: CASSSPREGIGELFF; CDR3 DNA: TGTGCCAGCAGTTCCCCCCGGGAGGGCATTGGGGAGCTGTTTTTT
V gene: TRBV5-6; J gene: TRBJ1-1; D gene: NA; CDR3 protein: CASSLAPTGFTEAFF; CDR3 DNA: TGTGCCAGCAGCTTGGCCCCAACAGGGTTTACTGAAGCTTTCTTT
V gene: TRBV7-2; J gene: TRBJ2-1; D gene: NA; CDR3 protein: CASSFTDNNEQFF; CDR3 DNA: TGTGCCAGCAGCTTTACAGACAACAATGAGCAGTTCTTC
V gene: TRBV2; J gene: TRBJ2-2; D gene: TRBD2; CDR3 protein: CASRRLAGGPNTGELFF; CDR3 DNA: TGTGCCAGCAGGAGACTAGCGGGGGGACCGAACACCGGGGAGCTGTTTTTT
V gene: TRBV4-2; J gene: TRBJ2-3; D gene: NA; CDR3 protein: CASSHGRYSTDTQYF; CDR3 DNA: TGTGCCAGCAGCCATGGGAGGTATAGCACAGATACGCAGTATTTT
V gene: TRBV18; J gene: TRBJ2-5; D gene: TRBD1; CDR3 protein: CASSPGTGGETQYF; CDR3 DNA: TGTGCCAGCTCACCCGGGACAGGGGGAGAGACCCAGTACTTC